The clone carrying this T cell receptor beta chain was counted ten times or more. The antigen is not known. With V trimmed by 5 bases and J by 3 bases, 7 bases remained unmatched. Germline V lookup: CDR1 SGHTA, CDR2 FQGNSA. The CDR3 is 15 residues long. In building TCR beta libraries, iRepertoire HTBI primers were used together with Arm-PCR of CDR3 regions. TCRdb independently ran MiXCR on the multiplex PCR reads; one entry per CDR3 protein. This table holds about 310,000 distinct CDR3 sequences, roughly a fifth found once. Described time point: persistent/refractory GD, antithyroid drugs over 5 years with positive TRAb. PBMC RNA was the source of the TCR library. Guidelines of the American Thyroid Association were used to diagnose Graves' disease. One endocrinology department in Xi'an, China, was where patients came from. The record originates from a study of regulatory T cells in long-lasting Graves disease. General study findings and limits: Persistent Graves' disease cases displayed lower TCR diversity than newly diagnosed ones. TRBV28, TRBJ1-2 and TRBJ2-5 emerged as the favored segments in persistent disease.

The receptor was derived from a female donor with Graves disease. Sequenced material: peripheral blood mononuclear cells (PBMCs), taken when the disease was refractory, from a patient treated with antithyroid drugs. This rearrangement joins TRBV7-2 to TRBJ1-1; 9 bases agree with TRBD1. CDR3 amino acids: CASSMDRGGDTEAFF. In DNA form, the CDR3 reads TGTGCCAGCAGCATGGACAGGGGAGGCGACACTGAAGCTTTCTTT.